A selection of T cell receptor beta chains follows, all from one sample in a study of spatial heterogeneity in lung cancer. TCRdb ran MiXCR on the 5' RACE reads and lists one entry per CDR3 protein. In the table there are around 120,000 distinct CDR3 sequences, 12% of which are singletons. The starting material was PBMCs, obtained at follow-up. These receptors all stem from a male donor with early-stage non-small cell lung cancer. CDR3s include the opening cysteine and the closing phenylalanine or tryptophan. A D gene is named only where the DNA matches it firmly. Size is stated for part of the rows, as once, few or many counts, or as a class when the clone is expanded.

TRBJ1-1 | - | TRBV28 | - | CASSFGPTEGFEAFF | TGTGCCAGCAGTTTTGGGCCCACTGAGGGGTTTGAAGCTTTCTTT
TRBJ2-4 | - | TRBV20-1 | TRBD1 | CSAPARGGPLAKNIQYF | TGCAGTGCTCCAGCGAGAGGGGGCCCTCTTGCCAAAAACATTCAGTACTTC
TRBJ2-7 | - | TRBV6-5 | TRBD2 | CASSLDSGGIYEQYF | TGTGCCAGCAGCCTTGATAGCGGGGGAATTTACGAGCAGTACTTC
TRBJ2-5 | many | TRBV28 | - | CASSPGGGSQETQYF | TGTGCCAGCAGCCCCGGAGGTGGGAGTCAAGAGACCCAGTACTTC
TRBJ2-2 | - | TRBV20-1 | - | CSAATPGKGPTGELFF | TGCAGTGCTGCGACCCCGGGGAAAGGGCCCACCGGGGAGCTGTTTTTT
TRBJ2-3 | once | TRBV10-3 | TRBD1 | CAIRSGQGPTDTQYF | TGTGCCATCAGATCGGGACAGGGGCCCACAGATACGCAGTATTTT
TRBJ2-1 | - | TRBV12-3/TRBV12-4 | TRBD1 | CASSHYPGTVNNEQFF | TGTGCCAGCAGTCATTACCCAGGGACAGTGAACAATGAGCAGTTCTTC
TRBJ2-3 | many | TRBV20-1 | TRBD2 | CSWTSRSTDTQYF | TGCAGCTGGACTAGTCGGTCGACAGATACGCAGTATTTT
TRBJ2-6 | many | TRBV7-2 | - | CASTFGANVLTF | TGTGCCAGCACTTTTGGGGCCAACGTCCTGACTTTC
TRBJ1-1 | - | TRBV27 | TRBD1 | CASNTLGGEAEAFF | TGTGCCAGCAACACCCTAGGGGGCGAAGCTGAAGCTTTCTTT
TRBJ2-7 | few | TRBV6-6 | - | CATGGHPHSYEQYF | TGTGCCACCGGAGGACACCCACATTCCTACGAGCAGTACTTC
TRBJ1-2 | few | TRBV7-3 | - | CASSRGVRGGDYTF | TGTGCCAGCAGCAGGGGAGTCAGAGGCGGAGACTACACCTTC
TRBJ2-5 | few | TRBV7-2 | TRBD2 | CASSSRAGRQETQYF | TGTGCCAGCAGCTCTCGAGCGGGGCGGCAAGAGACCCAGTACTTC
TRBJ2-1 | many | TRBV10-3 | - | CAISEGGSSYNEQFF | TGTGCCATCAGTGAAGGGGGGAGCTCCTACAATGAGCAGTTCTTC
TRBJ2-7 | - | TRBV5-1 | - | CASSLIAADEQYF | TGCGCCAGCAGCTTGATCGCAGCCGACGAGCAGTACTTC
TRBJ2-5 | - | TRBV5-1 | - | CASSLVQETQYF | TGCGCCAGCAGCTTGGTCCAAGAGACCCAGTACTTC
TRBJ1-2 | few | TRBV19 | - | CASRKTDYGYTF | TGTGCCAGTAGAAAGACAGACTATGGCTACACCTTC
TRBJ1-6 | - | TRBV5-6 | - | CASSPGQYYNSPLHF | TGTGCCAGCAGCCCTGGACAGTATTATAATTCACCCCTCCACTTT
TRBJ2-2 | many | TRBV20-1 | - | CSARDSGNRGTGELFF | TGCAGTGCTAGAGACTCAGGGAACCGAGGCACCGGGGAGCTGTTTTTT
TRBJ1-1 | few | TRBV7-8 | TRBD1 | CASSSTGAVAEAFF | TGTGCCAGCAGCTCGACAGGGGCTGTGGCTGAAGCTTTCTTT
TRBJ2-5 | few | TRBV20-1 | - | CSARVMGYETQYF | TGCAGTGCTAGGGTAATGGGGTATGAGACCCAGTACTTC
TRBJ1-5 | - | TRBV23-1 | - | CASSNQLQGLRSNQPQHF | TGCGCCAGCAGTAACCAACTTCAGGGGTTAAGGAGCAATCAGCCCCAGCATTTT
TRBJ2-2 | - | TRBV10-1 | TRBD1 | CASSGQGATGELFF | TGCGCCAGCAGTGGACAGGGGGCCACCGGGGAGCTGTTTTTT
TRBJ2-3 | few | TRBV30 | - | CACGGTDTQYF | TGTGCCTGCGGCGGCACAGATACGCAGTATTTT
TRBJ2-5 | - | TRBV24-1 | - | CATRQGSQETQYF | TGTGCCACCAGACAGGGTTCCCAAGAGACCCAGTACTTC
TRBJ1-1 | many | TRBV3-1 | TRBD1 | CASSRRQGVDTEAFF | TGTGCCAGCAGCCGCCGACAGGGGGTTGACACTGAAGCTTTCTTT
TRBJ2-5 | few | TRBV20-1 | - | CSAWSSRGTQYF | TGCAGTGCTTGGAGCTCCCGGGGGACCCAGTACTTC
TRBJ1-1 | - | TRBV4-1 | - | CASSPQGWTEAFF | TGCGCCAGCAGCCCTCAGGGTTGGACTGAAGCTTTCTTT
TRBJ2-5 | - | TRBV9 | TRBD1 | CASSVDRDGETQYF | TGTGCCAGCAGCGTTGACAGGGACGGAGAGACCCAGTACTTC
TRBJ2-7 | many | TRBV29-1 | TRBD2 | CSVLAGAYEQYF | TGCAGCGTTCTGGCGGGGGCCTACGAGCAGTACTTC
TRBJ2-3 | many | TRBV18 | TRBD2 | CASSPPTLAGGADTQYF | TGTGCCAGCTCACCACCGACGCTAGCGGGGGGTGCAGATACGCAGTATTTT
TRBJ1-2 | - | TRBV27 | - | CASCQAGTSYGYTF | TGTGCCAGTTGTCAGGCAGGGACCTCCTATGGCTACACCTTC
TRBJ1-1 | many | TRBV28 | - | CASTTGTKNTEAFF | TGTGCCAGCACTACGGGCACCAAGAACACTGAAGCTTTCTTT
TRBJ1-1 | - | TRBV5-1 | TRBD1 | CASSDTTGGNTEAFF | TGCGCCAGCAGCGATACGACAGGGGGTAACACTGAAGCTTTCTTT
TRBJ2-1 | - | TRBV2 | - | CASSEDQGPRFF | TGTGCCAGCAGTGAAGACCAGGGTCCACGGTTCTTC
TRBJ2-1 | - | TRBV20-1 | - | CSASKGQGNEQFF | TGCAGTGCTAGTAAGGGGCAGGGCAATGAGCAGTTCTTC
TRBJ2-1 | - | TRBV12-3/TRBV12-4 | TRBD2 | CASTFSRGVNNEQFF | TGTGCCAGCACCTTCTCGCGGGGGGTAAACAATGAGCAGTTCTTC
TRBJ2-1 | many | TRBV12-3/TRBV12-4 | - | CASTPRDEQFF | TGTGCCAGCACCCCCCGCGATGAGCAGTTCTTC
TRBJ2-7 | few | TRBV6-5 | - | CASRDSTVLEQYF | TGTGCCAGCAGGGACAGCACGGTATTGGAGCAGTACTTC
TRBJ2-1 | - | TRBV12-3/TRBV12-4 | - | CASSPTRTNEQFF | TGTGCCAGCAGTCCAACAAGGACCAATGAGCAGTTCTTC
TRBJ1-5 | many | TRBV28 | TRBD1 | CASRSPGQGYQPQHF | TGTGCCAGCAGATCTCCGGGACAGGGTTACCAGCCCCAGCATTTT
TRBJ2-5 | many | TRBV6-6 | - | CASSSLGGAAETQYF | TGTGCCAGCAGTTCACTCGGAGGGGCGGCGGAGACCCAGTACTTC
TRBJ2-1 | - | TRBV14 | - | CASRPIWRAGSNEQFF | TGTGCCAGCAGACCTATTTGGCGGGCAGGGAGCAATGAGCAGTTCTTC
TRBJ2-1 | - | TRBV5-4 | - | CASSSQRGNEQFF | TGTGCCAGCAGCTCCCAGAGGGGCAATGAGCAGTTCTTC
TRBJ2-1 | many | TRBV27 | TRBD1 | CASKRQGSYNEQFF | TGTGCCAGTAAGCGACAGGGGTCCTACAATGAGCAGTTCTTC
TRBJ2-3 | - | TRBV7-3 | - | CASSQGGPDTQYF | TGTGCCAGCAGTCAGGGGGGACCAGATACGCAGTATTTT
TRBJ2-1 | - | TRBV20-1 | TRBD2 | CSARPGSGGEQFF | TGCAGTGCTAGACCCGGGTCGGGAGGTGAGCAGTTCTTC
TRBJ2-7 | few | TRBV20-1 | TRBD2 | CSQSGGGTYEQYF | TGCAGTCAAAGCGGGGGAGGGACCTACGAGCAGTACTTC
TRBJ1-2 | - | TRBV7-9 | - | CASSLGQWNYGYTF | TGTGCCAGCAGCCTAGGACAGTGGAACTATGGCTACACCTTC
TRBJ1-4 | - | TRBV18 | TRBD1 | CASQATDRTNEKLFF | TGTGCCAGCCAAGCTACGGACAGGACAAATGAAAAACTGTTTTTT
TRBJ2-1 | few | TRBV7-9 | - | CASSKYGRAITSYNEQFF | TGTGCCAGCAGCAAATACGGCAGGGCCATCACCTCCTACAATGAGCAGTTCTTC
TRBJ2-1 | few | TRBV24-1 | - | CATSDLGWTNNEQFF | TGTGCCACCAGTGATTTGGGTTGGACCAACAATGAGCAGTTCTTC
TRBJ2-5 | many | TRBV10-3 | - | CAISDIEETQYF | TGTGCCATCAGTGACATAGAAGAGACCCAGTACTTC
TRBJ2-5 | many | TRBV11-2 | TRBD2 | CASSQSELGAGTSGPHIEETQYF | TGTGCCAGCAGCCAATCCGAGTTGGGTGCCGGGACTAGCGGGCCTCATATCGAAGAGACCCAGTACTTC
TRBJ2-3 | - | TRBV2 | - | CASSIRGIDTQYF | TGTGCCAGCAGTATCCGAGGGATAGATACGCAGTATTTT
TRBJ2-3 | many | TRBV5-5 | - | CASSLLPDTDTQYF | TGTGCCAGCAGCTTGTTGCCTGACACAGATACGCAGTATTTT
TRBJ2-7 | many | TRBV4-3 | - | CASSQDRGAKSYEQYF | TGCGCCAGCAGCCAAGATAGGGGGGCCAAGTCCTACGAGCAGTACTTC
TRBJ2-1 | few | TRBV30 | TRBD2 | CAWSSTRTSGIYNEQFF | TGTGCCTGGAGTTCCACCCGCACTAGCGGGATTTACAATGAGCAGTTCTTC
TRBJ2-5 | few | TRBV5-1 | TRBD1 | CASSLAEDRGLETQYF | TGCGCCAGCAGCTTGGCCGAGGACAGGGGACTGGAGACCCAGTACTTC
TRBJ2-1 | many | TRBV20-1 | TRBD2 | CSARRLSGGDNEQFF | TGCAGTGCTAGGCGTCTGAGCGGGGGGGACAATGAGCAGTTCTTC